The rows below give T cell receptor beta chains drawn from one sample of a study of patients and donors after allogeneic stem cell transplantation. TCRdb reprocessed the RT-PCR reads with MiXCR, giving one entry per CDR3 protein. The sample includes some 960,000 distinct CDR3 sequences, more than 15% seen only once; the top ten take under 6.5%. Sequencing input: blood, either unsorted or a sorted T cell fraction (not recorded which). The receptors here all came from a human donor who was either an allogeneic HSCT recipient or a stem cell or donor lymphocyte infusion donor (not recorded which). It is not recorded whose cells these are; they may come from a transplant donor. Each CDR3 is given with its conserved first and last residue. A D gene is named only where the DNA matches it firmly.

>.|TRBV7-2
CATTFRTNYGYTF
>TRBD1|TRBV9
CASNGQGARNEQFF
>.|TRBV7-2
CASSWDGGDYEQYF
>TRBD2|TRBV20-1
CSASPLAGSREFGADTQYF
>.|TRBV7-2
CASSLDRAVLTF
>TRBD2|TRBV9
CASSVGPTLAGEEGNEQFF
>.|TRBV15
CATSRDGLAYGYTF
>.|TRBV6-5
CAGRYNTGGVYTF
>.|TRBV10-3
CAINRENTGELFF
>TRBD1|TRBV7-2
CASSLVGQVNYGYTF
>.|TRBV20-1
CSARPGLSSYNEQFF
>.|TRBV27
CASSFDHTNTEAFF
>.|TRBV20-1
CSAITGGQETQYF
>TRBD1|TRBV6-1
CASSPRTGRGHGYTF
>.|TRBV10-3
CAISEEGLGYYEQYF
>.|TRBV24-1
CATSARVTGPNEQFF
>.|TRBV5-1
CASSLAGAQGGSGYTF
>.|TRBV20-1
CSARALTGHNGYTF
>.|TRBV24-1
CATSEDAYQPQHF
>.|TRBV3-1
CASSAGGPNGYTF
>.|TRBV27
CASSLSGWTGNQPQHF
>TRBD1|TRBV7-8
CASSLVTGGIMRETQYF
>.|TRBV12-3/TRBV12-4
CASSQRGGISPLHF
>.|TRBV27
CASLPWLDSPYEQYF
>TRBD1|TRBV12-3/TRBV12-4
CASRRDRPDEKLFF
>.|TRBV2
CASSRRMNTEAFF
>TRBD2|TRBV7-9
CASSLGLAVINEQFF
>TRBD2|TRBV11-2
CASSATPGLAGRGAKNIQYF
>.|TRBV7-2
CASSPGQRTYRGELFF
>TRBD2|TRBV5-6
CASSLVVVSSGNYEQYF
>.|TRBV7-2
CASSLDPGPNNEQFF
>.|TRBV12-5
CASGPTNTEAFF
>.|TRBV4-3
CASSQDVGYKGGFEQFF
>.|TRBV6-2/TRBV6-3
CASSYDTYTDTQYF
>.|TRBV12-5
CASGLVTGPRANVLTF
>.|TRBV10-3
CAISESSGGSFSYEQYF
>.|TRBV20-1
CSARDIRTNEKLFF
>.|TRBV29-1
CSVRGAVQETQYF
>.|TRBV6-1
CASSARGKTEAFF
>TRBD2|TRBV4-3
CASSQGASAGGIRRNEQFF
>.|TRBV5-6
CASRSRYAGNTIYF
>TRBD1|TRBV5-6
CASSSGTGGVTEAFF
>.|TRBV13
CASSHTGSYTEAFF
>.|TRBV29-1
CSVTYGGGNEQFF
>.|TRBV10-3
CAISEPRRGSTEAFF
>.|TRBV7-2
CASRSPPGHLLSYEQYF
>.|TRBV4-1
CASSQDRPNIQYF
>TRBD1|TRBV12-3/TRBV12-4
CASSFQGVRNSPLHF